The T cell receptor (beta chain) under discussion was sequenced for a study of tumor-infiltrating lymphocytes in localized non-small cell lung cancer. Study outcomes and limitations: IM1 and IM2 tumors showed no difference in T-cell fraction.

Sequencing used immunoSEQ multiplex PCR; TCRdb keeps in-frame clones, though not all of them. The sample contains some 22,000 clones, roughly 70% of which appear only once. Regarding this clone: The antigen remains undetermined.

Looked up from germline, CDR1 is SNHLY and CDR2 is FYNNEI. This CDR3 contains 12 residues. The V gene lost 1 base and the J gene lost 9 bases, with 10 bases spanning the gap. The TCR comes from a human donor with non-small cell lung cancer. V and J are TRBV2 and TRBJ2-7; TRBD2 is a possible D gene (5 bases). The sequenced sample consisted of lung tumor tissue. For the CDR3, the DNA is TGTGCCAGCAGTGAAGAGACTAATAGGCAGTACTTC. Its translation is CASSEETNRQYF.